A selection of T cell receptor beta chains follows, all from one sample in a study of cytomegalovirus exposure and HLA in healthy donors. Generated by immunoSEQ multiplex PCR, the TCRdb table keeps only in-frame clones and is missing some. The sample carries fewer than 250,000 clones, around three quarters recorded once. The sample consisted of PBMCs. These receptors originate from a woman younger than 35 in good health and CMV-seronegative. Each CDR3 is given with its conserved first and last residue. D genes are given only for firm matches.

CDR3aa	CDR3nt	d_gene	v_gene	j_gene
CASSLWESYNSPLHF	TGTGCCAGCAGCTTGTGGGAGTCCTATAATTCACCCCTCCACTTT	NA	TRBV5-6	TRBJ1-6
CASSTGTRIVAQYF	TGTGCCAGTAGTACCGGGACTAGGATTGTCGCGCAGTATTTT	TRBD2	TRBV19	TRBJ2-3
CASSYPAGGDEQYF	TGTGCCAGCAGTTACCCAGCGGGGGGCGACGAGCAGTACTTC	TRBD2	TRBV6-6	TRBJ2-7
CASSLPGTKRLYGYTF	TGTGCCAGTAGCCTCCCCGGGACAAAAAGACTCTATGGCTACACCTTC	NA	TRBV19	TRBJ1-2
CASSQDPQGLEQYF	TGTGCCAGCAGCCAAGACCCACAGGGCCTCGAGCAGTACTTC	NA	TRBV4-2	TRBJ2-7
CASSHLAGLNTGELFF	TGCGCCAGCAGCCATCTAGCGGGACTTAACACCGGGGAGCTGTTTTTT	TRBD2	TRBV4-1	TRBJ2-2
CASSSGTVMFTGELFF	TGTGCCAGCAGTTCCGGGACAGTTATGTTCACCGGGGAGCTGTTTTTT	TRBD1	TRBV6-5	TRBJ2-2
CASSPGQGAGETQYF	TGTGCCAGCTCACCGGGACAGGGGGCAGGAGAGACCCAGTACTTC	TRBD1	TRBV18	TRBJ2-5
CASMETGLTTNEKLFF	TGCGCCAGCATGGAGACAGGGCTGACCACTAATGAAAAACTGTTTTTT	TRBD1	TRBV5-1	TRBJ1-4
CASSMNTPDYEQYF	TGCGCCAGCAGCATGAACACCCCTGACTACGAGCAGTACTTC	NA	TRBV5-1	TRBJ2-7
CASSLPRGHTGELFF	TGTGCCAGCAGTTTGCCCAGGGGGCACACCGGGGAGCTGTTTTTT	TRBD1	TRBV28	TRBJ2-2
CSVRQGGTDTQYF	TGCAGCGTCAGACAGGGAGGCACAGATACGCAGTATTTT	TRBD1	TRBV29-1	TRBJ2-3
CASSLEHLSYNSPLHF	TGCGCCAGCAGCTTGGAACACCTCTCCTATAATTCACCCCTCCACTTT	NA	TRBV5-1	TRBJ1-6
CASSRRGTSTDTQYF	TGTGCCAGCAGCCGGCGGGGGACTAGCACAGATACGCAGTATTTT	TRBD2	TRBV7-2	TRBJ2-3
CASSETLSGRAEGEAFF	TGTGCCAGCAGTGAAACCTTATCAGGGCGAGCCGAAGGTGAAGCTTTCTTT	NA	TRBV2	TRBJ1-1